This T cell receptor beta chain is from a study of blood T cell repertoires in COVID-19. Overall study: Samples came from the United States, Italy and Spain, spanning acute and convalescent COVID-19. Sources were T cells, B-cell-depleted T cells, or PBMCs; the material itself was cDNA or gDNA.

Under the authors' procedure: Researchers report that nucleated cell counts were estimated from reference gene primer amplification. Assay used: immunoSEQ multiplex PCR; TCRdb lists only in-frame clones, some missing. That table is the source of V, J and clone size, and D and trimming were worked out from the DNA. The sample carries roughly 200,000 clones, about 83% recorded once. The CDR3 covers 14 residues. Germline CDR1 reads SGHRS; CDR2 reads YFSETQ. V lost 0 bases, J lost 6 bases, and 11 bases lay in between. Sequencing was performed on peripheral blood. The TCR originated in a woman aged 70-85 years with active or convalescent COVID-19. V and J are TRBV5-1 and TRBJ2-3; D ambiguous. DNA for the CDR3: TGCGCCAGCAGCTTGGATAGTCCTCCGGATACGCAGTATTTT. This codes for CASSLDSPPDTQYF.